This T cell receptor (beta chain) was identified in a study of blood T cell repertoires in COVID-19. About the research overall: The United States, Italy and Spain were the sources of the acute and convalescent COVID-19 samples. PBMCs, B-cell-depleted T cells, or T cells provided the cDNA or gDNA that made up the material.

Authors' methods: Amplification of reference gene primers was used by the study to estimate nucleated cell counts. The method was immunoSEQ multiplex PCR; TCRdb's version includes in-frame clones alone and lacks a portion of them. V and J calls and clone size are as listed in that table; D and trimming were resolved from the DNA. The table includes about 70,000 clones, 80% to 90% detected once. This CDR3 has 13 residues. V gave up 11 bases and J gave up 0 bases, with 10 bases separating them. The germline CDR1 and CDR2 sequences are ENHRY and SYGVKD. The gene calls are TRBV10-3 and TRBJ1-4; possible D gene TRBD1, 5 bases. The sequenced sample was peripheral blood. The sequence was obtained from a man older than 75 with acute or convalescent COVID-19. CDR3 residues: CAVRGATNEKLFF. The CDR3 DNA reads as TGTGCCGTTAGGGGTGCAACTAATGAAAAACTGTTTTTT.